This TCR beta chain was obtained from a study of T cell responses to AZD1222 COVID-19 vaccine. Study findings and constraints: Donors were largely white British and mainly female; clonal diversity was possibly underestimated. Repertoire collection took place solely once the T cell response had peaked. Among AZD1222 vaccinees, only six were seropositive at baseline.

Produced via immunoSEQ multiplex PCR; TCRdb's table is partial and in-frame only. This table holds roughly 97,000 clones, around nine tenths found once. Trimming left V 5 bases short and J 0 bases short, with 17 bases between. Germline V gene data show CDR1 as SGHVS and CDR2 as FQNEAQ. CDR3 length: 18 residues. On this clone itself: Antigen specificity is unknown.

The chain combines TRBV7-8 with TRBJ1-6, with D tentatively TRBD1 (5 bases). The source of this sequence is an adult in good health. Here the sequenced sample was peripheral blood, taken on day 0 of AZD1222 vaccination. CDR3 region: CASSPQFSGSSYNSPLHF. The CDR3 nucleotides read TGTGCCAGCAGCCCGCAGTTTTCAGGGTCCTCCTATAATTCACCCCTCCACTTT.